This TCR beta chain was sequenced during a study of T-cell memory formation after mild COVID-19. MiXCR, applied by TCRdb to the 5' RACE reads, yields one record per CDR3 protein. The sample records some 310,000 distinct CDR3 sequences, 20% to 25% being singletons. V lost 3 bases and J 3 bases, leaving 13 bases between the germline ends. Germline lookup yields CDR1 SGDLS and CDR2 YYNGEE. This CDR3 spans 15 amino acids. This clonotype occurred a few times. This chain uses TRBV9 with TRBJ2-4; D is undetermined. This TCR was recovered from a man younger than 35 who had mild COVID-19 (a few samples of this study predate the infection). Cell type and time point are not known. Sequenced material: PBMCs or a T cell subset sorted from them (not recorded which). The CDR3 loop reads CASSGADGDKNIQYF. The CDR3, as DNA: TGTGCCAGCAGCGGCGCGGATGGGGACAAAAACATTCAGTACTTC.